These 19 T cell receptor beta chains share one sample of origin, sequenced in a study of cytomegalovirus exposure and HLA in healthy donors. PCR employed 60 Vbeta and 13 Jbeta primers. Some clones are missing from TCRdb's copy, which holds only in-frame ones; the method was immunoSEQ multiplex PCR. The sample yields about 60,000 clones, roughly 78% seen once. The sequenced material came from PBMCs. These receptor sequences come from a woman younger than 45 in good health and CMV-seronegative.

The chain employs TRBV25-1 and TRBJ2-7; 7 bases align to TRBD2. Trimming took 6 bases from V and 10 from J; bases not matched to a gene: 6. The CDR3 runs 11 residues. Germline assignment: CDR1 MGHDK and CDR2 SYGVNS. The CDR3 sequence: CASRSGADQYF. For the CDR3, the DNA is TGTGCCAGCAGGAGCGGGGCGGACCAGTACTTC.

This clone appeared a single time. For the CDR3, the DNA is TGTGCCAGCAGACGACTAGCGGGAGACGTCTACGAGCAGTACTTC. Its translation: CASRRLAGDVYEQYF. The chain carries TRBV6-5 and TRBJ2-7; 12 bases line up with TRBD2. The length of the CDR3 is 15 residues. Germline CDR1 is MNHEY and CDR2 is SVGAGI. J gave up 3 bases and V 6 bases, and 6 bases lay outside the gene matches.

The CDR3 spells CASSRTGWGNEQFF. Here the CDR3 DNA reads TGTGCCAGCAGCCGGACAGGATGGGGCAATGAGCAGTTCTTC. The genes are TRBV7-2 and TRBJ2-1; TRBD1 matches at 7 bases. Trimming removed 5 bases from V and 6 bases from J; junction bases left unmatched: 7. Germline lookup yields CDR1 SGHTA and CDR2 FQGNSA. This CDR3 region has 14 residues.

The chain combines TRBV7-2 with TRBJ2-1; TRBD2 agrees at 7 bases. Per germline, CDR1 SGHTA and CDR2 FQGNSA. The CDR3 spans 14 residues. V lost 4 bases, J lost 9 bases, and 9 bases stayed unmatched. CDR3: CASSYGGGDREQFF. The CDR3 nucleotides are TGTGCCAGCAGCTACGGGGGAGGGGATCGTGAGCAGTTCTTC.

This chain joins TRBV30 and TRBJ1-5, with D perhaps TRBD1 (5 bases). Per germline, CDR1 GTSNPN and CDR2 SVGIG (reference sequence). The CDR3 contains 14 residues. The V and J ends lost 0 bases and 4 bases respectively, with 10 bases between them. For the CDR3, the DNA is TGTGCCTGGAGTGTATCGACAGCTAATCAGCCCCAGCATTTT. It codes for CAWSVSTANQPQHF.

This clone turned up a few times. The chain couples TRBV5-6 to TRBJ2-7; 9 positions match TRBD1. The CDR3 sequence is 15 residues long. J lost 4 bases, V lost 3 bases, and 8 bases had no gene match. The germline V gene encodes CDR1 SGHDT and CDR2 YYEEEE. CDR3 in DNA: TGTGCCAGCAGCTCTTCCGGGACAGGGACTTACGAGCAGTACTTC. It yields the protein CASSSSGTGTYEQYF.

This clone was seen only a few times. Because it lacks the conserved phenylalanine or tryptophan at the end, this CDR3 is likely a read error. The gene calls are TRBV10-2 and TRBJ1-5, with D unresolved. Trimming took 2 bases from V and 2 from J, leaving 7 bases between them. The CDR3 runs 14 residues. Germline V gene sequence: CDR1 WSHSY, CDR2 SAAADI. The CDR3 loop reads CASSEGWGNQPQHV. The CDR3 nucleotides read TGCGCCAGCAGTGAGGGCTGGGGCAATCAGCCCCAGCATGTT.

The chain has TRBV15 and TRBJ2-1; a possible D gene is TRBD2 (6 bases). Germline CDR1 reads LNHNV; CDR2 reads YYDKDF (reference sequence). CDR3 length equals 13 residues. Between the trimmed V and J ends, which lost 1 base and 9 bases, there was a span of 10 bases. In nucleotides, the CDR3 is TGTGCCACCAGCAGAGGACTAGTCTCTGAGCAGTTCTTC. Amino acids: CATSRGLVSEQFF.

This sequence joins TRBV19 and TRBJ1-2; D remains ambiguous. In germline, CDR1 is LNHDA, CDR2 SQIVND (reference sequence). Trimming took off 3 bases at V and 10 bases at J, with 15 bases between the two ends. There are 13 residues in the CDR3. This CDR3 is CASSMTGERVYTF. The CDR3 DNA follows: TGTGCCAGTAGTATGACCGGGGAGAGAGTCTACACCTTC.

This CDR3 is CASSLATGAGTTDTQYF. Here the CDR3 DNA reads TGTGCCAGCAGCTTAGCGACCGGAGCGGGGACCACAGATACGCAGTATTTT. The V and J genes are TRBV7-9 and TRBJ2-3; TRBD2 matches at 7 bases. CDR3 length: 17 amino acids. Unmatched junction bases numbered 8, after V lost 0 bases and J lost 2 bases. Germline V gives CDR1 SEHNR, CDR2 FQNEAQ (reference sequence).

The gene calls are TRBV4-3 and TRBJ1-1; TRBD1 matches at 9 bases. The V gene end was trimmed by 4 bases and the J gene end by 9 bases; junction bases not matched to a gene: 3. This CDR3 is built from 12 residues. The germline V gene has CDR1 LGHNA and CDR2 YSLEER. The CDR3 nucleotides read TGCGCCAGCAGCCTCGGACAGGGGAAAGCTTTCTTT. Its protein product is CASSLGQGKAFF.

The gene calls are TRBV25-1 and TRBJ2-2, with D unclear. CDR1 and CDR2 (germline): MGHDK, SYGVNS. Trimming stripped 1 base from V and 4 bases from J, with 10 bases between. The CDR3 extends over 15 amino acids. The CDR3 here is CASSEFVSLTGELFF. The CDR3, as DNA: TGTGCCAGCAGTGAATTCGTAAGCCTCACCGGGGAGCTGTTTTTT.

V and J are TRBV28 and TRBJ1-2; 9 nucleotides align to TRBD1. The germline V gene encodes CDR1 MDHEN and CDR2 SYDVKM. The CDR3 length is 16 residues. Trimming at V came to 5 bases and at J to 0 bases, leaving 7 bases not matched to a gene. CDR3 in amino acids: CASSPGQGVANYGYTF. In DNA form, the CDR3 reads TGTGCCAGCAGTCCGGGACAGGGCGTAGCTAACTATGGCTACACCTTC.

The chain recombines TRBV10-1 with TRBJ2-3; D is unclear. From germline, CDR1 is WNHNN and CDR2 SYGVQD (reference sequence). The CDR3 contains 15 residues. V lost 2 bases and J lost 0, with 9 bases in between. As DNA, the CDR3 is TGCGCCAGCAGTGAGAGAGGCGCGAGCACAGATACGCAGTATTTT. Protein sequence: CASSERGASTDTQYF.

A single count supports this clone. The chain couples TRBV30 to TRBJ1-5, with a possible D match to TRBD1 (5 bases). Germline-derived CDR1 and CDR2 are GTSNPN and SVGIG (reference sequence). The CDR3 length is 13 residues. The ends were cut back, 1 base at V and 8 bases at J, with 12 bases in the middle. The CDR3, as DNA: TGTGCCTGGAGTGACCGGGACTTTAAGCCCCAGCATTTT. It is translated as CAWSDRDFKPQHF.

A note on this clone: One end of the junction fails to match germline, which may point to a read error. CDR3 DNA: TGTGCTAGCAGTCCCAGGGGTTGGACGAACAATGAGCAGTTCTTC. Translating gives CASSPRGWTNNEQFF. The V and J genes are TRBV7-7 and TRBJ2-1, with a possible D match to TRBD1 (6 bases). The CDR3 runs 15 residues. Germline values: CDR1 SSHAT, CDR2 FNYEAQ (reference sequence).

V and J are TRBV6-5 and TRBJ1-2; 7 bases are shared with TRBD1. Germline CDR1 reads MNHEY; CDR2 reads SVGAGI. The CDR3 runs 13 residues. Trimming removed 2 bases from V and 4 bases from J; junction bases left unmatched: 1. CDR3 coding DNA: TGTGCCAGCAGTTACCGGACAGGCTATGGCTACACCTTC. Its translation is CASSYRTGYGYTF.

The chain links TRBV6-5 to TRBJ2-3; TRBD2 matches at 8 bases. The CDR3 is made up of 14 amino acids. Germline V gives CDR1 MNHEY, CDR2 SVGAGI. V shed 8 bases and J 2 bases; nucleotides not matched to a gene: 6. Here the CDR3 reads CASGRGRSTDTQYF. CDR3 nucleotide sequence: TGTGCCAGCGGGCGCGGGAGGTCCACAGATACGCAGTATTTT.

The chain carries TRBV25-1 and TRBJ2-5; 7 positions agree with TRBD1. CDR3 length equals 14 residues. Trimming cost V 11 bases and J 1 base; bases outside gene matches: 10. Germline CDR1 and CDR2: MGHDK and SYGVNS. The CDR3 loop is CAASGGTGQETQYF. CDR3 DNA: TGTGCCGCCTCAGGGGGTACAGGCCAAGAGACCCAGTACTTC. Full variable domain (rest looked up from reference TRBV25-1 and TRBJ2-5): EADIYQTPRYLVIGTGKKITLECSQTMGHDKMYWYQQDPGMELHLIHYSYGVNSTEKGDLSSESTVSRIRTEHFPLTLESARPSHTSQYLCAASGGTGQETQYFGPGTRLLVL.